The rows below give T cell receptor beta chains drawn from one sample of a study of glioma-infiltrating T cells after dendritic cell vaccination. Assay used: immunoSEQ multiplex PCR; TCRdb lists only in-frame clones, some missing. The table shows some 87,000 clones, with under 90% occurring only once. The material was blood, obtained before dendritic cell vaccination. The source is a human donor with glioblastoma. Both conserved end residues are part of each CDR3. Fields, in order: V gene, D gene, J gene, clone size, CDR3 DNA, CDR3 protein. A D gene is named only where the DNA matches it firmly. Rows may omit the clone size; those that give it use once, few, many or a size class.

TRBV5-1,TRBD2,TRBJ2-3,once,TGCGCCAGCAGCTTAGGGACTAGCGGGGGGGCCGGAACAGATACGCAGTATTTT,CASSLGTSGGAGTDTQYF
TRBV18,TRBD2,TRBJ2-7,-,TGTGCCAGCTCACCAGGACTAGCGGGAGGCGGCGAGCAGTACTTC,CASSPGLAGGGEQYF
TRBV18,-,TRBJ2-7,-,TGTGCCAGCTCAGACAAGGCAGGGAACTACGAGCAGTACTTC,CASSDKAGNYEQYF
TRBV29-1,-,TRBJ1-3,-,TGCAGCGTTCAAACAGGGTTTTCTGGAAACACCATATATTTT,CSVQTGFSGNTIYF
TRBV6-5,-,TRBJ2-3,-,TGTGCCAGCAGGCCTCTAATCACAGATACGCAGTATTTT,CASRPLITDTQYF
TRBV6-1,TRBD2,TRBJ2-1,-,TGTGCCAGCAGTGGAGGACTAGCGGGAGAAGAGCAGTTCTTC,CASSGGLAGEEQFF
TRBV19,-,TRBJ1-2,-,TGTGCCAGTATGAGTCCCGCAGGCAGGGGCTACACCTTC,CASMSPAGRGYTF
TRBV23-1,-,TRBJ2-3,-,TGCGCCAGCAGTCACGGGGGCTACGAGGGGGCGGACACAGATACGCAGTATTTT,CASSHGGYEGADTDTQYF
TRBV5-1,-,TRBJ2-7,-,TGCGCCAGCAGCTTGGGGGGCCCACCCTACGAGCAGTACTTC,CASSLGGPPYEQYF
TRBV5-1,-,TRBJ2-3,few,TGCGCCAGCAGCCCGTGGTTCGGGGGCACAGATACGCAGTATTTT,CASSPWFGGTDTQYF
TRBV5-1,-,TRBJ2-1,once,TGCGCCAGCAGCTTGGCCGTGGAGGTCCCCTACAATGAGCAGTTCTTC,CASSLAVEVPYNEQFF
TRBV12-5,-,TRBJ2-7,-,TGTGCTAGTGCTTTAAGAACTCCGGGCGAGCAGTACTTC,CASALRTPGEQYF
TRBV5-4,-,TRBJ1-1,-,TGTGCCAGCAGCTTGCGGGAGGGGAACACTGAAGCTTTCTTT,CASSLREGNTEAFF
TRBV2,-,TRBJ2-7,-,TGTGCCAGCTTCCTTTCCTTGACCCGGGACGAGCAGTACTTC,CASFLSLTRDEQYF
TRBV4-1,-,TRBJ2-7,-,TGCGCCAGCAGCCCCCGGACACAACGGGACGAGCAGTACTTC,CASSPRTQRDEQYF
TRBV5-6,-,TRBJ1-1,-,TGTGCCAGCAGCCGAGGGAAGACTGAAGCTTTCTTT,CASSRGKTEAFF
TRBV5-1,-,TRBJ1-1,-,TGCGCCAGCAGAGGAACGAGTTGGGGGGGCACTGAAGCTTTCTTT,CASRGTSWGGTEAFF
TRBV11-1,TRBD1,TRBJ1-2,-,TGTGCCAGCAGCTTCGGGACAGACTATGGCTACACCTTC,CASSFGTDYGYTF
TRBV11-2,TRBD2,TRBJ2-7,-,TGTGCCAGCAGCTCCCGACTAGCGGGAAACGAGCAGTACTTC,CASSSRLAGNEQYF
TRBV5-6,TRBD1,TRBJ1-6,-,TGTGCCAGCAGACCTCAGGGGGCGAAGAACTCACCCCTCCACTTT,CASRPQGAKNSPLHF
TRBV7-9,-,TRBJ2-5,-,TGTGCCAGCAGCCACAGGGTAACCCATCCAGGGGAGACCCAGTACTTC,CASSHRVTHPGETQYF
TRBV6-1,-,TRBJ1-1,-,TGTGCCAGCAGGGGCCTTAATCTGAACACTGAAGCTTTCTTT,CASRGLNLNTEAFF